These 10 T cell receptor beta chains originate from one sample sequenced in a study of shared clonotypes between healthy human individuals. Sequenced by immunoSEQ multiplex PCR; TCRdb stores in-frame clones only, minus some. The sample yields millions of clones, about 95% seen once. Sequenced material: naive CD4+ T cells sorted from blood. Regarding subset: CD45RA+ positively selected. These receptor sequences come from a man between 18 and 35 years old in good health.

In regard to this clone: The junction does not match germline at one end; this may be a read error. This chain uses TRBV27 with TRBJ1-6; no reliable D call. Germline loops: CDR1 MNHEY, CDR2 SMNVEV (reference sequence). This CDR3 contains 14 residues. The CDR3 DNA sequence: TGCGTTACTGGACCGAGCTCCTATAATTCACCCCTCCACTTT. It codes for CVTGPSSYNSPLHF.

The chain joins TRBV28 to TRBJ1-1; 8 bases agree with TRBD1. V was clipped by 1 base and J by 1 base; unmatched bases: 5. CDR1 MDHEN and CDR2 SYDVKM come from the germline V gene. The CDR3 has 16 amino acids. This CDR3 reads CASSLYPGQGNTEAFF. As DNA, the CDR3 is TGTGCCAGCAGTTTATACCCCGGACAGGGGAACACTGAAGCTTTCTTT. Complete variable domain (other parts from reference TRBV28 and TRBJ1-1): DVKVTQSSRYLVKRTGEKVFLECVQDMDHENMFWYRQDPGLGLRLIYFSYDVKMKEKGDIPEGYSVSREKKERFSLILESASTNQTSMYLCASSLYPGQGNTEAFFGQGTRLTVV.

CDR3 in DNA: TGTGCCAGCAGTTCCCTTCGGGGTTTGGCTTTCTTT. As protein: CASSSLRGLAFF. The rearrangement uses TRBV6-6 and TRBJ1-1, with D unresolved. V was shortened by 4 bases and J by 11 bases, with 14 bases between the two germline ends. The CDR3 has 12 amino acids. CDR1 is MNHNY and CDR2 is SVGAGI in the germline V gene (reference sequence).

The chain joins TRBV10-3 to TRBJ1-6, with 8 bases matching TRBD1. Trimming at V came to 10 bases and at J to 6 bases, leaving 8 bases not matched to a gene. This CDR3 spans 14 amino acids. Germline loops: CDR1 ENHRY, CDR2 SYGVKD. The chain's CDR3 is CATAQDRGNSPLHF. The CDR3 nucleotides are TGTGCCACCGCCCAAGACAGGGGTAATTCACCCCTCCACTTT.

V is TRBV7-3 and J is TRBJ2-2; D is possibly TRBD1 or TRBD2 (5 bases each). V gave up 2 bases and J gave up 2 bases, with 9 bases separating them. This CDR3 comprises 15 residues. Germline CDR1 is SGHTA and CDR2 is FQGTGA. The CDR3: CASSLLGVNTGELFF. CDR3 sequence (DNA): TGTGCCAGCAGCTTATTGGGGGTAAACACCGGGGAGCTGTTTTTT. Full variable domain (outside the CDR3, taken from reference TRBV7-3 and TRBJ2-2): GAGVSQTPSNKVTEKGKYVELRCDPISGHTALYWYRQSLGQGPEFLIYFQGTGAADDSGLPNDRFFAVRPEGSVSTLKIQRTERGDSAVYLCASSLLGVNTGELFFGEGSRLTVL.

The chain employs TRBV5-6 and TRBJ2-1; TRBD2 is a possible D gene (5 bases). The V end was cut by 3 bases, the J end by 2 bases, with 6 bases between. This CDR3 has 13 residues. The V gene's germline CDR1 is SGHDT and CDR2 YYEEEE. The CDR3 protein is CASSSGAYNEQFF. CDR3 bases: TGTGCCAGCAGCTCCGGGGCCTACAATGAGCAGTTCTTC.

The genes are TRBV5-4 and TRBJ2-3; TRBD2 is a possible D gene (6 bases). The CDR3 loop spans 15 amino acids. From germline, CDR1 is SGHNT and CDR2 YYREEE (reference sequence). Trimming cost V 3 bases and J 0 bases, with 11 bases left between them. The CDR3 sequence is CASSSGGESTDTQYF. CDR3 nucleotides: TGTGCCAGCAGCTCCGGCGGGGAAAGCACAGATACGCAGTATTTT.

This chain connects TRBV6-6 to TRBJ1-2; no definite D call. Germline lookup yields CDR1 MNHNY and CDR2 SVGAGI (reference sequence). This CDR3 has 14 amino acids. V lost 3 bases to trimming and J lost 2 bases, with 10 bases between them. CDR3 DNA sequence: TGTGCCAGCAGTTATCGGTCGGACAACTATGGCTACACCTTC. Protein product: CASSYRSDNYGYTF.

V and J are TRBV18 and TRBJ1-2, with TRBD1 matching over 7 bases. Germline V gene sequence: CDR1 KGHSH, CDR2 LQKENI. CDR3 length equals 12 residues. V lost 6 bases, J lost 8 bases, and 6 bases stayed unmatched. The CDR3, as DNA: TGTGCCAGCTCCCGACAGGGAGGCGGCTACACCTTC. It yields the protein CASSRQGGGYTF.

The chain has TRBV7-2 and TRBJ2-5; maybe TRBD1 (6 bases). Germline V gene data show CDR1 as SGHTA and CDR2 as FQGNSA. The V and J ends lost 6 bases and 5 bases respectively, with 19 bases between them. The CDR3 consists of 15 residues. The CDR3 sequence is CASSSQGTLWETQYF. The DNA for the CDR3 is TGTGCCAGCAGTTCCCAGGGGACACTCTGGGAGACCCAGTACTTC.